The entry that follows covers one T cell receptor beta chain sequence. It lacks a known antigen. No much larger clone is present one base from it, and per-base qualities are unavailable. Donors were 30 to 45 systemically healthy Caucasian individuals from Russia aged 6 to 90 years. About 9.1 milliliters of peripheral blood were collected from each donor into EDTA-treated Vacutainer tubes. Ficoll-Paque density-gradient centrifugation was used to isolate PBMCs, with at least 6 million per sample. Total RNA was extracted from PBMCs with Trizol reagent, with at least 6 micrograms obtained per sample. Naive CD45RAhigh/CD27high T cell percentages were measured by flow cytometry on a PBMC aliquot from every donor. V is trimmed back by 4 bases and J by 13 bases, and the junction contains 19 bases that no gene match accounts for. CDR1 SGHKS and CDR2 YYEKEE were looked up in the germline V gene (reference sequence). Reading from cysteine to phenylalanine, the CDR3 counts 16 amino acids. Only the CDR3 region is kept as DNA, spanning 48 bases read in frame from base 1.

These data are taken from a study of blood T cells in healthy people across ages (dated by TCRdb to the mid-2010s). Regarding the study in general: In model experiments, roughly one uniquely barcoded TCR beta cDNA molecule per two T cells was captured by template switching. The study measured age-related changes in TCR beta repertoire diversity using deep sequencing normalized with unique cDNA molecular identifiers. The donors were split into four age groups: young (average 16 years), middle-aged (roughly 39), aged (approximately 60) and long-lived (over 75). To avoid experimental bias, donors of different ages were distributed randomly across sequencing lanes. The study analyzed two additional independent replicas of 1 million unique cDNA reads from the same blood draw for two donors, one aged 18 to 30 and one aged 80 or older. Results the study describes overall, beyond this receptor: Total diversity estimates from one million sequenced T cells were considered lower bounds and underestimates. Observed TCR beta diversity per million T cells fell roughly linearly with age, and a significant reduction was already apparent by age around 40. Donor CMV infection status was unknown, potentially confounding age-related changes in expanded clonotypes. Observed TCR beta diversity correlated strongly with the percentage of naive T cells measured by flow cytometry. Bulk unsorted PBMC profiling prevented conclusive comparison of naive and antigen-experienced compartments. The long-lived group showed more naive CD4+ T cells, fewer expanded clones and increased TCR diversity than the aged group, suggesting age selection.

To prepare the library, 5' RACE was applied. Sequencing took place on an Illumina HiSeq 2500. The second PCR ran for about 6 to 12 cycles and used a J-beta primer mix along with a sample-barcoded 5' primer. A template-switch 5' adaptor carrying 12 random nucleotides introduced a unique molecular identifier onto each TCR beta cDNA molecule. At least 2.5 million CDR3-containing paired-end reads were obtained from each sample. First-strand cDNA was synthesized from all RNA with the Mint cDNA synthesis kit, primed by a TRBC-specific oligonucleotide. After uracil-DNA glycosylase treatment, a first 18-cycle PCR used universal primers M1SS and BC2_uni_R on all cDNA. From the authors' description of their analysis: Each sample was normalized by randomly selecting 1 million high-quality reads, each carrying a distinct molecular identifier. Instead of being binned into consensus sequences, reads that shared molecular identifiers were thrown out. MiTCR, run with a Q25 quality threshold and the strictest error-elimination algorithm, handled CDR3 identification, clonotype clustering and error correction. Lower-bound total TCR beta diversity was estimated with a nonparametric unseen species model using Euler transformation. Using fastp trimming at Q25 and MiXCR clonotype assembly, TCRdb reanalyzed the public sequencing data and kept in-frame beta chains. Rows matching on CDR3 protein sequence are summarized as one entry with the most common DNA and genes. TCRdb, not the original authors, processed these V and J calls. A total of hundreds of thousands of distinct CDR3 sequences appear in this sample, roughly three fifths of them only once. The ten top clones hold roughly 25% of the sample.

The sample consisted of blood. This TCR derives from a man aged 35 to 55 in good health. The chain was built from TRBV5-5 and TRBJ2-4; the junction holds 8 bases that match TRBD1. The nucleotide sequence is given as TGTGCCAGCAGCCTCGAAGGACAGGGTAATCCCTGGGAGCAGTACTTC. Its coded protein is CASSLEGQGNPWEQYF.